Shown below are 17 T cell receptor beta chains from a single sample sequenced in a study of response to subunit inactivated influenza vaccine. TCRdb independently ran MiXCR on the RT-PCR reads; one entry per CDR3 protein. The sample yields 290,000 or so distinct CDR3 sequences, roughly 20% seen once. This specimen was PBMCs from blood, taken about 20 months after vaccination. The source of these receptors is a man aged 50 to 75 who received an inactivated influenza vaccine.

This rearrangement joins TRBV10-3 to TRBJ2-3, with 9 bases lining up with TRBD1. Germline CDR1 ENHRY, CDR2 SYGVKD. After removal of 7 bases from V and 3 bases from J, the junction contained 5 bases not matched to a gene. The length of the CDR3 is 14 residues. The CDR3 protein is CAIKRGQGTDTQYF. The CDR3 DNA reads as TGTGCCATCAAAAGAGGACAGGGGACAGATACGCAGTATTTT.

The chain has TRBV20-1 and TRBJ2-1, with 9 bases aligning to TRBD2. Trimming cost V 6 bases and J 0 bases; bases outside gene matches: 3. Germline loops: CDR1 DFQATT, CDR2 SNEGSKA (reference sequence). This CDR3 region has 14 residues. The CDR3 nucleotides read TGCAGTGCACGGACTAGCGCCTCCTACAATGAGCAGTTCTTC. Protein: CSARTSASYNEQFF.

The rearrangement joins TRBV6-1 to TRBJ1-6; TRBD1 matches at 7 bases. There are 16 residues in the CDR3. After removal of 6 bases from V and 0 bases from J, the junction contained 5 bases not matched to a gene. Per germline, CDR1 MNHNS and CDR2 SASEGT. The chain's CDR3 is CASRGTEYSYNSPLHF. The CDR3 nucleotides are TGTGCCAGCAGGGGGACAGAGTACTCCTATAATTCACCCCTCCACTTT.

The rearrangement uses TRBV6-1 and TRBJ2-7; tentative D call: TRBD1 (5 bases). V was trimmed by 2 bases and J by 6 bases, leaving 17 bases between them. CDR3 length: 15 residues. The germline CDR1 and CDR2 sequences are MNHNS and SASEGT. CDR3 DNA: TGTGCCAGCAGTGAAATGGGGCCGATAGCCTCCGAGCAGTACTTC. As protein: CASSEMGPIASEQYF.

CDR3 sequence (DNA): TGTGCCAGCTCACCTAGACAGGGTTTTATGAACGAGCAGTACTTC. The encoded protein is CASSPRQGFMNEQYF. The chain joins TRBV18 to TRBJ2-7; 7 nucleotides match TRBD1. CDR1 KGHSH and CDR2 LQKENI come from the germline V gene. This CDR3 comprises 15 residues. Trimming took 3 bases from V and 5 from J; bases not matched to a gene: 10.

There are many counts of this clonotype. Written as DNA, the CDR3 is TGTGCCAGCATGAGTCCTTCTGGGGCCAACGTCCTGACTTTC. It codes for CASMSPSGANVLTF. The V gene is TRBV5-4, the J gene TRBJ2-6; unclear D gene. With 6 bases removed from V and 1 base from J, the gap between germline ends came to 8 bases. From germline, CDR1 is SGHNT and CDR2 YYREEE (reference sequence). The CDR3 extends over 14 amino acids.

The chain joins TRBV12-3 or TRBV12-4 to TRBJ2-3, with D possibly being TRBD2 (5 bases). V lost 5 bases and J 8 bases, leaving 17 bases between the germline ends. The CDR3 sequence is 14 residues long. The CDR3 protein is CASSEGLYRSTQYF. CDR3 in DNA: TGTGCCAGCAGTGAGGGATTATATAGGAGTACGCAGTATTTT.

The chain joins TRBV3-1 to TRBJ2-7; the D is unclear. This CDR3 contains 13 residues. Germline V gene data show CDR1 as LGHDT and CDR2 as YNNKEL (reference sequence). V was shortened by 2 bases and J by 4 bases, with 9 bases between the two germline ends. The CDR3 DNA sequence: TGTGCCAGCAGCCAACCCCAGTCTTACGAGCAGTACTTC. Its protein is CASSQPQSYEQYF.

This clonotype was picked up a small number of times. The gene calls are TRBV6-1 and TRBJ1-3; D remains unclear. This CDR3 is 16 amino acids long. Trimming took 6 bases from V and 2 from J, leaving 17 bases between them. Germline CDR1 and CDR2: MNHNS and SASEGT. Here the CDR3 reads CASREHRDDAGNTIYF. The CDR3 region has the DNA TGTGCCAGCAGAGAACACCGGGATGACGCTGGAAACACCATATATTTT.

This clonotype was found a few times. This chain uses TRBV4-1 with TRBJ1-1, with 7 bases lining up with TRBD1. Trimming removed 4 bases from V and 3 bases from J; junction bases left unmatched: 5. Germline V gene data show CDR1 as MGHRA and CDR2 as YSYEKL. The CDR3 extends over 14 amino acids. DNA of the CDR3: TGCGCCAGCAGCCGACAGGGAACCGACACTGAAGCTTTCTTT. Translated, it gives CASSRQGTDTEAFF.

In its sample, this clonotype was seen many times. The chain couples TRBV28 to TRBJ1-3; D call uncertain. Looked up from germline, CDR1 is MDHEN and CDR2 is SYDVKM. There are 11 residues in the CDR3. The germline V and J ends were trimmed by 2 bases and 8 bases, with 4 bases remaining between them. In nucleotides, the CDR3 is TGTGCCAGCAGTTTAGGGGACACCATATATTTT. Its translation: CASSLGDTIYF. Looking up the rest from reference TRBV28 and TRBJ1-3 gives the full variable domain: DVKVTQSSRYLVKRTGEKVFLECVQDMDHENMFWYRQDPGLGLRLIYFSYDVKMKEKGDIPEGYSVSREKKERFSLILESASTNQTSMYLCASSLGDTIYFGEGSWLTVV.

Only a few counts were recorded for this clonotype. The rearrangement links TRBV7-6 to TRBJ2-3; 7 bases match TRBD1. Looked up from germline, CDR1 is SGHVS and CDR2 is FNYEAQ. J gave up 0 bases and V 3 bases, and 3 bases lay outside the gene matches. The CDR3 totals 15 residues. CDR3 in DNA: TGTGCCAGCAGCTTCGGGACAGCTAGCACAGATACGCAGTATTTT. Amino acids: CASSFGTASTDTQYF.

This clonotype came up many times. The gene calls are TRBV29-1 and TRBJ1-1, with D hard to call. The CDR3 length is 13 residues. Germline V lookup: CDR1 SQVTM, CDR2 ANQGSEA. V dropped 6 bases and J dropped 0 bases, with 11 bases sitting between them. In DNA form, the CDR3 reads TGCAGCGTAGCCCAAAGGATGAACACTGAAGCTTTCTTT. It codes for CSVAQRMNTEAFF. Using reference TRBV29-1 and TRBJ1-1 for the parts outside the CDR3, the full variable domain is SAVISQKPSRDICQRGTSLTIQCQVDSQVTMMFWYRQQPGQSLTLIATANQGSEATYESGFVIDKFPISRPNLTFSTLTVSNMSPEDSSIYLCSVAQRMNTEAFFGQGTRLTVV.

This clonotype has just a few counts. J is TRBJ2-7 and V is TRBV7-9; D not resolved. The CDR3 runs 14 residues. CDR1 and CDR2 from the germline V gene are SEHNR and FQNEAQ (reference sequence). The V and J ends lost 3 bases and 1 base respectively, with 10 bases between them. The CDR3 loop reads CASSFAASSYEQYF. The CDR3 bases are TGTGCCAGCAGCTTCGCAGCCTCTTCCTACGAGCAGTACTTC. Looking up the rest from reference TRBV7-9 and TRBJ2-7 gives the full variable domain: DTGVSQNPRHKITKRGQNVTFRCDPISEHNRLYWYRQTLGQGPEFLTYFQNEAQLEKSRLLSDRFSAERPKGSFSTLEIQRTEQGDSAMYLCASSFAASSYEQYFGPGTRLTVT.

The chain is built from TRBV6-1 and TRBJ1-2; 8 bases map to TRBD1. Losses at the gene ends were 7 bases for V and 4 bases for J; bases not matched to a gene: 8. This CDR3 has 14 amino acids. CDR1 MNHNS and CDR2 SASEGT come from the germline V gene. In DNA, the CDR3 is TGTGCCAGCAACTTAGCAGGGGGCGGCTATGGCTACACCTTC. It is translated as CASNLAGGGYGYTF.

This clonotype was seen more than once but under ten times. V is TRBV29-1 and J is TRBJ2-4; TRBD1 matches 7 bases. Germline V gene lookup returns CDR1 SQVTM and CDR2 ANQGSEA. J was trimmed by 6 bases and V by 0 bases; bases with no gene match: 2. The CDR3 runs 13 residues. The CDR3 sequence: CSVEEGGRNIQYF. CDR3 bases: TGCAGCGTTGAAGAAGGGGGCAGAAACATTCAGTACTTC.

The chain links TRBV7-3 to TRBJ1-1; no clear D gene. The CDR3 runs 14 residues. Per the germline V gene, CDR1 is SGHTA and CDR2 is FQGTGA. V lost 5 bases to trimming and J lost 4 bases, with 14 bases between them. The CDR3 DNA reads TGTGCCAGCAGCCCCCTGGAGGGTGTCACTGAAGCTTTCTTT. Translation gives CASSPLEGVTEAFF.